These 27 T cell receptor beta chains came from one sample sequenced in a study of technical replicates of blood from several donors. Here immunoSEQ multiplex PCR was the method, and the copy in TCRdb shows in-frame clones only, minus some. Found here are around 83,000 clones, 85% to 95% of them singletons; the top ten hold 0.25%. The sample consisted of T cells isolated from PBMCs. These receptor sequences come from a human donor in good health.

The J gene is TRBJ2-1, the V gene TRBV28; maybe TRBD1 (6 bases). Trimming took 10 bases from V and 2 from J, leaving 15 bases between them. The CDR3 length is 14 residues. Germline-derived CDR1 and CDR2 are MDHEN and SYDVKM. Here the CDR3 DNA reads TGTGCCACACACAGGGTATTACCCTACAATGAGCAGTTCTTC. Translated, it gives CATHRVLPYNEQFF. The full variable domain, with the rest looked up from reference TRBV28 and TRBJ2-1, is DVKVTQSSRYLVKRTGEKVFLECVQDMDHENMFWYRQDPGLGLRLIYFSYDVKMKEKGDIPEGYSVSREKKERFSLILESASTNQTSMYLCATHRVLPYNEQFFGPGTRLTVL.

The rearrangement links TRBV12-5 to TRBJ2-6; TRBD1 matches at 7 bases. V lost 0 bases to trimming and J lost 2 bases; unmatched junction nucleotides: 19. Germline V lookup: CDR1 LGHNT, CDR2 FRNRAP. The CDR3 is 22 amino acids. This chain's CDR3 is CASGLVLMDRTAGVAGANVLTF. CDR3 nucleotides: TGTGCTAGTGGTTTGGTCCTCATGGACAGGACCGCCGGAGTGGCTGGGGCCAACGTCCTGACTTTC.

The V gene is TRBV23-1, the J gene TRBJ1-2; TRBD1 aligns across 7 bases. TRBV23-1 has ORF status, its function being uncertain. The CDR3 has 17 amino acids. The V and J ends lost 1 base and 0 bases, in that order; junction bases with no gene match: 8. In DNA form, the CDR3 reads TGCGCCAGCAGTCAATTTAGTGGGGACAGTGCTAACTATGGCTACACCTTC. It yields the protein CASSQFSGDSANYGYTF.

This clone was recorded only once. The chain employs TRBV5-1 and TRBJ1-3; 10 bases are shared with TRBD1. The germline V gene encodes CDR1 SGHRS and CDR2 YFSETQ. This CDR3 is built from 15 residues. V was clipped by 6 bases and J by 2 bases; unmatched bases: 5. CDR3 coding DNA: TGCGCCAGCACCTCCGGGACAGGGGCTGGAAACACCATATATTTT. Amino acids: CASTSGTGAGNTIYF.

The chain has TRBV23-1 and TRBJ1-1; D is unclear. TRBV23-1 is given ORF status, its function remaining uncertain. The CDR3 consists of 10 residues. V lost 7 bases, J lost 11 bases, and 11 bases lay in between. DNA for the CDR3: TGCGCCAGCAAGGAGAGTTACGCTTTCTTT. As protein: CASKESYAFF.

The chain combines TRBV4-1 with TRBJ2-2, with a possible D match to TRBD2 (5 bases). Germline CDR1 reads MGHRA; CDR2 reads YSYEKL. The CDR3 extends over 15 amino acids. V was cut by 6 bases and J by 5 bases, with 16 bases left in between. Written as DNA, the CDR3 is TGCGCCAGCAGTACTATCCCCGGGGATACCGGGGAGCTGTTTTTT. Amino acids: CASSTIPGDTGELFF.

This chain connects TRBV5-5 to TRBJ1-5; D not resolved. With 0 bases removed from V and 7 bases from J, the gap between germline ends came to 23 bases. Germline V gene lookup returns CDR1 SGHKS and CDR2 YYEKEE (reference sequence). The CDR3 is 18 residues long. Here the CDR3 reads CASSLGWGGGSTGQPQHF. CDR3 nucleotides: TGTGCCAGCAGCTTGGGTTGGGGAGGCGGCTCGACGGGACAGCCCCAGCATTTT.

The chain uses TRBV30 and TRBJ2-2; 8 bases are a match to TRBD2. The length of the CDR3 is 16 residues. J lost 3 bases, V lost 0 bases, and 6 bases had no gene match. The germline CDR1 and CDR2 sequences are GTSNPN and SVGIG (reference sequence). The chain's CDR3 is CAWSVGLAGYTGELFF. For the CDR3, the DNA is TGTGCCTGGAGTGTCGGGTTAGCGGGGTACACCGGGGAGCTGTTTTTT.

CDR3: CASSGGTGGVEGTEAFF. For the CDR3, the DNA is TGTGCCAGCAGCGGAGGGACAGGGGGCGTTGAGGGCACTGAAGCTTTCTTT. The chain uses TRBV9 and TRBJ1-1; 12 bases match TRBD1. CDR1 SGDLS and CDR2 YYNGEE come from the germline V gene. The ends lost 3 bases at V and 4 bases at J; junction bases unmatched: 10. This CDR3 contains 17 residues. Complete variable domain (other parts from reference TRBV9 and TRBJ1-1): DSGVTQTPKHLITATGQRVTLRCSPRSGDLSVYWYQQSLDQGLQFLIQYYNGEERAKGNILERFSAQQFPDLHSELNLSSLELGDSALYFCASSGGTGGVEGTEAFFGQGTRLTVV.

The chain employs TRBV2 and TRBJ2-3; 8 nucleotides align to TRBD2. CDR3 length equals 12 residues. V dropped 8 bases and J dropped 6; count of bases not matched to a gene: 4. Germline assignment: CDR1 SNHLY and CDR2 FYNNEI. The CDR3 sequence is CASRTGGDTQYF. The DNA for the CDR3 is TGTGCCAGCCGTACGGGGGGGGATACGCAGTATTTT.

The chain combines TRBV2 with TRBJ2-5; D might be TRBD1 (6 bases). Germline-derived CDR1 and CDR2 are SNHLY and FYNNEI. There are 14 residues in the CDR3. Trimming took 6 bases from V and 4 from J, leaving 15 bases between them. The CDR3 sequence: CASSSQGWGETQYF. In DNA form, the CDR3 reads TGTGCCAGCAGCTCACAGGGTTGGGGAGAGACCCAGTACTTC. Full variable domain (outside the CDR3, taken from reference TRBV2 and TRBJ2-5): EPEVTQTPSHQVTQMGQEVILRCVPISNHLYFYWYRQILGQKVEFLVSFYNNEISEKSEIFDDQFSVERPDGSNFTLKIRSTKLEDSAMYFCASSSQGWGETQYFGPGTRLLVL.

This clone was detected a few times. The chain employs TRBV5-1 and TRBJ1-1; 8 bases agree with TRBD1. Germline V lookup: CDR1 SGHRS, CDR2 YFSETQ. CDR3 length: 15 amino acids. V shed 4 bases, J shed 1 base, and the junction held 6 bases outside the gene matches. CDR3 in amino acids: CASSPRGQGNTEAFF. Written as DNA, the CDR3 is TGCGCCAGCAGCCCCAGGGGGCAGGGGAACACTGAAGCTTTCTTT.

V and J are TRBV5-1 and TRBJ2-1; 12 bases line up with TRBD2. Germline assignment: CDR1 SGHRS and CDR2 YFSETQ. Trimming removed 4 bases from V and 7 bases from J; junction bases left unmatched: 12. The CDR3 totals 17 residues. The CDR3 DNA sequence: TGCGCCAGCAGCCCCTGGGCTAGCGGGAGGGCCGGGAATGAGCAGTTCTTC. This translates into CASSPWASGRAGNEQFF.

The chain employs TRBV7-8 and TRBJ2-1, with 14 positions matching TRBD2. There are 16 residues in the CDR3. Per germline, CDR1 SGHVS and CDR2 FQNEAQ. V dropped 1 base and J dropped 9; count of bases not matched to a gene: 5. In DNA, the CDR3 is TGTGCCAGCAGCTTAGGCCGGACTAGCGGGAGGCTTGAGCAGTTCTTC. This encodes CASSLGRTSGRLEQFF. Filled out from reference TRBV7-8 and TRBJ2-1, the complete variable domain reads GAGVSQSPRYKVAKRGQDVALRCDPISGHVSLFWYQQALGQGPEFLTYFQNEAQLDKSGLPSDRFFAERPEGSVSTLKIQRTQQEDSAVYLCASSLGRTSGRLEQFFGPGTRLTVL.

The rearrangement links TRBV27 to TRBJ2-3, with a possible D match to TRBD1 (5 bases). CDR3 size: 13 residues. Between the trimmed V and J ends, which lost 6 bases and 10 bases, there was a span of 17 bases. Germline V CDR1 and CDR2: MNHEY, SMNVEV (reference sequence). The CDR3 region is CASREQGANPQYF. CDR3 bases: TGTGCCAGCAGGGAACAAGGGGCCAATCCGCAGTATTTT.

The chain combines TRBV30 with TRBJ1-4, with 9 bases lining up with TRBD1. Losses at the gene ends were 3 bases for V and 5 bases for J; bases not matched to a gene: 7. Germline V gene data show CDR1 as GTSNPN and CDR2 as SVGIG (reference sequence). The CDR3 consists of 15 residues. In DNA form, the CDR3 reads TGTGCCTGGAGGAGGTGGGGGACAGGGAATGAAAAACTGTTTTTT. Protein: CAWRRWGTGNEKLFF. Full variable domain (remainder filled in from reference TRBV30 and TRBJ1-4): SQTIHQWPATLVQPVGSPLSLECTVEGTSNPNLYWYRQAAGRGLQLLFYSVGIGQISSEVPQNLSASRPQDRQFILSSKKLLLSDSGFYLCAWRRWGTGNEKLFFGSGTQLSVL.

The sample holds one count of this clone. The rearrangement links TRBV6-6 to TRBJ2-3; possible D gene TRBD2, 5 bases. From germline, CDR1 is MNHNY and CDR2 SVGAGI (reference sequence). The CDR3 runs to 12 residues. Trimming removed 10 bases at V and 9 bases at J, with 17 bases between. The CDR3 is CATRTGLGTQYF. The CDR3 coding sequence is TGTGCCACCAGAACCGGACTCGGGACGCAGTATTTT.

This clone was detected once. This rearrangement joins TRBV18 to TRBJ2-7; 7 bases line up with TRBD2. The junction had 9 bases not matched to a gene; V was cut back by 3 bases and J by 1 base. The CDR3 consists of 16 residues. Germline V CDR1 and CDR2: KGHSH, LQKENI. The CDR3 DNA reads TGTGCCAGCTCACCTCAGGTGGGGGGGAGATCCTACGAGCAGTACTTC. This sequence encodes CASSPQVGGRSYEQYF.

V and J are TRBV4-1 and TRBJ2-1, with 9 bases that match TRBD1. Germline CDR1 MGHRA, CDR2 YSYEKL. The length of the CDR3 is 17 residues. With 1 base clipped from V and 4 bases from J, the junction kept 8 bases outside the gene matches. CDR3 sequence: CASSQGPTGGLYNEQFF. CDR3 sequence (DNA): TGCGCCAGCAGCCAAGGGCCGACAGGGGGATTGTACAATGAGCAGTTCTTC.

The V call is TRBV19, the J call TRBJ1-2, with TRBD1 identical over 7 bases. Germline V gene data show CDR1 as LNHDA and CDR2 as SQIVND (reference sequence). The CDR3 length is 13 residues. J was trimmed by 2 bases and V by 6 bases; bases with no gene match: 3. CDR3 protein: CASRTGPNYGYTF. The DNA of the CDR3 is TGTGCCAGTAGGACAGGGCCAAACTATGGCTACACCTTC.

The rearrangement uses TRBV28 and TRBJ1-2; TRBD1 agrees at 7 bases. The CDR3 runs to 12 residues. The germline V gene encodes CDR1 MDHEN and CDR2 SYDVKM. V was clipped by 9 bases and J by 5 bases; unmatched bases: 6. The CDR3, as DNA: TGTGCCAGTTCGGACAGGTTGTATGGCTACACCTTC. Translated, it gives CASSDRLYGYTF.

The chain joins TRBV28 to TRBJ2-2; D uncertain. Trimming cost V 8 bases and J 2 bases, with 9 bases left between them. This CDR3 has 13 amino acids. Germline assignment: CDR1 MDHEN and CDR2 SYDVKM. For the CDR3, the DNA is TGTGCCAGCTCCCGTAGAAACACCGGGGAGCTGTTTTTT. This gives the protein CASSRRNTGELFF.

This rearrangement joins TRBV5-1 to TRBJ2-2; TRBD2 matches at 11 bases. Trimming at V came to 2 bases and at J to 5 bases, leaving 8 bases not matched to a gene. This CDR3 region has 17 residues. Germline loops: CDR1 SGHRS, CDR2 YFSETQ. The CDR3 DNA reads as TGCGCCAGCAGCTTAAAAATAGCGGGAGGGTATACCGGGGAGCTGTTTTTT. Translated: CASSLKIAGGYTGELFF.

V gene TRBV5-1 combines with J gene TRBJ2-3, with 9 bases that match TRBD2. The germline gives CDR1 SGHRS, CDR2 YFSETQ. Trimming removed 1 base from V and 3 bases from J; junction bases left unmatched: 12. CDR3 length: 18 residues. For the CDR3, the DNA is TGCGCCAGCAGCTTGCTTTCCCTGGCGGGAGGGCTGACAGATACGCAGTATTTT. Its protein product is CASSLLSLAGGLTDTQYF.

This chain links TRBV27 with TRBJ2-7; 7 bases map to TRBD2. Germline V gene data show CDR1 as MNHEY and CDR2 as SMNVEV (reference sequence). With 3 bases clipped from V and 4 bases from J, the junction kept 9 bases outside the gene matches. The CDR3 spans 15 residues. The DNA for the CDR3 is TGTGCCAGCAGTTTGGGAGCGGGATATCTGTACGAGCAGTACTTC. It codes for CASSLGAGYLYEQYF.

This chain joins TRBV4-2 and TRBJ2-5; maybe TRBD2 (6 bases). The germline V gene has CDR1 LGHNA and CDR2 YNFKEQ. The CDR3 is 19 amino acids. Trimming shortened V by 0 bases and J by 1 base, and 21 bases separated the two germline ends. The CDR3 here is CASSQDRGGIAGSQETQYF. For the CDR3, the DNA is TGTGCCAGCAGCCAAGATCGAGGTGGTATCGCGGGGAGCCAAGAGACCCAGTACTTC.

CDR3 protein: CATSLHPPSGDYNEQFF. CDR3 sequence (DNA): TGTGCCACCAGCCTGCATCCCCCTAGCGGGGACTACAATGAGCAGTTCTTC. V gene TRBV15 combines with J gene TRBJ2-1, with 9 bases aligning to TRBD2. Germline trimming cut 5 bases from V and 3 bases from J; bases unmatched to any gene: 11. Looked up from germline, CDR1 is LNHNV and CDR2 is YYDKDF (reference sequence). This CDR3 has 17 residues. The entire variable domain, with the rest obtained from reference TRBV15 and TRBJ2-1, is as follows: DAMVIQNPRYQVTQFGKPVTLSCSQTLNHNVMYWYQQKSSQAPKLLFHYYDKDFNNEADTPDNFQSRRPNTSFCFLDIRSPGLGDTAMYLCATSLHPPSGDYNEQFFGPGTRLTVL.